Following are 13 T cell receptor beta chains from one sample sequenced in a study of cytomegalovirus exposure and HLA in healthy donors. 60 Vbeta and 13 Jbeta primers were used in PCR. Assay: immunoSEQ multiplex PCR; the TCRdb copy retains only in-frame clones and omits some. The repertoire holds about 130,000 clones, roughly two thirds seen once, with approximately 1.5% in the top ten. The source material was PBMCs. Receptor source: a man in his thirties or forties in good health and CMV-seropositive.

The chain employs TRBV4-2 and TRBJ2-5; D is possibly TRBD1 (5 bases). The J call may be mistaken, given a closer DNA end match to TRBJ2-7. Germline V gene data show CDR1 as LGHNA and CDR2 as YNFKEQ. This CDR3 is 14 amino acids long. DNA for the CDR3: TGTGCCAGCAGCCAAGAAAGTCAGGGTTACGAGCAGTACTTC. This gives the protein CASSQESQGYEQYF.

This clone was seen a handful of times. The chain combines TRBV7-9 with TRBJ1-1, with TRBD1 identical over 10 bases. J gave up 1 base and V 5 bases, and 13 bases lay outside the gene matches. The CDR3 loop spans 18 amino acids. Per the germline V gene, CDR1 is SEHNR and CDR2 is FQNEAQ (reference sequence). CDR3 coding DNA: TGTGCCAGCAGCGCCCGGGTTGGGACAGGGGCGGCGAACACTGAAGCTTTCTTT. Protein product: CASSARVGTGAANTEAFF.

The J gene is TRBJ1-2, the V gene TRBV30; 9 positions agree with TRBD1. The CDR3 contains 15 residues. Per germline, CDR1 GTSNPN and CDR2 SVGIG (reference sequence). V lost 0 bases, J lost 4 bases, and 6 bases stayed unmatched. The CDR3 DNA reads as TGTGCCTGGAGTGTTTCAAGGACAGGGGCCTATGGCTACACCTTC. Protein: CAWSVSRTGAYGYTF. The full variable domain, with the rest looked up from reference TRBV30 and TRBJ1-2, is SQTIHQWPATLVQPVGSPLSLECTVEGTSNPNLYWYRQAAGRGLQLLFYSVGIGQISSEVPQNLSASRPQDRQFILSSKKLLLSDSGFYLCAWSVSRTGAYGYTFGSGTRLTVV.

The chain is built from TRBV4-1 and TRBJ2-3; D possibly corresponds to TRBD2 (6 bases). V lost 4 bases and J lost 6, with 26 bases in between. The CDR3 consists of 18 residues. CDR1 and CDR2 (germline): MGHRA, YSYEKL. The CDR3, as DNA: TGCGCCAGCAGCCGACGACTCCTGGTGGGAGGTTCGGGGGATACGCAGTATTTT. Translation gives CASSRRLLVGGSGDTQYF.

In its sample, this clone was seen a few times. The rearrangement uses TRBV5-1 and TRBJ1-4, with 9 positions matching TRBD1. The CDR3 sequence is 15 residues long. The V gene's germline CDR1 is SGHRS and CDR2 YFSETQ. V lost 6 bases, J lost 6 bases, and 9 bases stayed unmatched. CDR3: CASTKGTGTDEKLFF. CDR3 nucleotides: TGCGCCAGCACCAAAGGGACAGGGACCGATGAAAAACTGTTTTTT.

This chain connects TRBV5-1 to TRBJ1-4, with D perhaps matching TRBD1 (6 bases). The V and J ends lost 6 bases and 6 bases respectively, with 24 bases between them. CDR1 is SGHRS, CDR2 YFSETQ, per germline. The length of the CDR3 is 17 residues. The DNA for the CDR3 is TGCGCCAGCACCCGAGACCCCGGGGGGCAGGGAGATGAAAAACTGTTTTTT. Amino acids: CASTRDPGGQGDEKLFF.

About this clone: Its ends do not fully match the called genes, so a read error is possible. The gene calls are TRBV11-3 and TRBJ2-3; D not resolved. The CDR3 is made up of 12 amino acids. Germline lookup yields CDR1 SGHNT and CDR2 YENEEA. The CDR3 here is CASSLVSDMQYF. The DNA of the CDR3 is TGTGCCAGCAGCTTAGTTTCAGATATGCAGTATTTT.

CDR3 sequence reads: CASSLGLGGELFF. The CDR3 nucleotides are TGTGCCAGCAGCTTGGGACTCGGCGGGGAGCTGTTTTTT. This sequence joins TRBV5-6 and TRBJ2-2; D is unclear. The germline gives CDR1 SGHDT, CDR2 YYEEEE. The CDR3 length is 13 residues. The V end lost 0 bases, the J end lost 7 bases, and 7 bases lay between the germline ends.

The chain employs TRBV10-2 and TRBJ2-7, with TRBD2 as a possible D gene (5 bases). Germline assignment: CDR1 WSHSY and CDR2 SAAADI. Trimming stripped 4 bases from V and 2 bases from J, with 15 bases between. This CDR3 has 15 amino acids. In DNA form, the CDR3 reads TGCGCCAGCAGTGTTTCGGGAAGCCCAACCTACGAGCAGTACTTC. Translation: CASSVSGSPTYEQYF.

This clone was detected only a few times. The V call is TRBV30, the J call TRBJ2-5; weak D call: TRBD1 (5 bases). CDR3 length: 14 amino acids. The V gene lost 2 bases and the J gene lost 1 base, with 11 bases spanning the gap. From germline, CDR1 is GTSNPN and CDR2 SVGIG (reference sequence). The CDR3 is CAWSYGQPQETQYF. CDR3 nucleotide sequence: TGTGCCTGGAGTTACGGACAACCCCAAGAGACCCAGTACTTC. Supplemented by reference TRBV30 and TRBJ2-5, the full variable domain reads SQTIHQWPATLVQPVGSPLSLECTVEGTSNPNLYWYRQAAGRGLQLLFYSVGIGQISSEVPQNLSASRPQDRQFILSSKKLLLSDSGFYLCAWSYGQPQETQYFGPGTRLLVL.

In this sample, this clone turned up a few times. The chain links TRBV5-5 to TRBJ2-4; the D is unclear. CDR3 size: 15 residues. Germline V gives CDR1 SGHKS, CDR2 YYEKEE (reference sequence). V lost 0 bases, J lost 4 bases, and 11 bases lay in between. CDR3 in DNA: TGTGCCAGCAGCTTGGGCAGGTTCCAGAAAAACATTCAGTACTTC. It encodes CASSLGRFQKNIQYF.

V gene TRBV25-1 combines with J gene TRBJ1-2; 11 bases fit TRBD1. Germline CDR1 reads MGHDK; CDR2 reads SYGVNS. V lost 2 bases, J lost 10 bases, and 9 bases stayed unmatched. This CDR3 region has 15 residues. In nucleotides, the CDR3 is TGTGCCAGCAGTGAACTCCTCGGGACAGGGGGTAACTACACCTTC. Translated, it gives CASSELLGTGGNYTF.

This clone was found a few times. This chain links TRBV2 with TRBJ2-1, with TRBD2 matching over 7 bases. Germline V gene lookup returns CDR1 SNHLY and CDR2 FYNNEI. This CDR3 has 14 residues. Trimming took 6 bases from V and 6 from J; bases not matched to a gene: 8. CDR3 sequence reads: CASSWTGTTNEQFF. For the CDR3, the DNA is TGTGCCAGCAGCTGGACCGGGACTACCAATGAGCAGTTCTTC.